The 7 T cell receptor beta chains below were found in one sample sequenced in a study of blood T cell repertoires in COVID-19. Clones were sequenced by immunoSEQ multiplex PCR, and TCRdb holds only the in-frame ones, with some missing. Of 200,000 to 250,000 clones listed, about 87% are singletons. Sequenced material: peripheral blood. The receptor set was obtained from a man aged 25-45 years with COVID-19, enrolled during active disease.

The sample holds one count of this clone. The chain carries TRBV28 and TRBJ1-5; D might be TRBD1 (6 bases). V lost 10 bases to trimming and J lost 7 bases, with 17 bases between them. The CDR3 has 13 residues. Germline CDR1 is MDHEN and CDR2 is SYDVKM. In DNA, the CDR3 is TGTGCCACCTTCACAGGGCCCAACCAGCCCCAGCATTTT. This translates into CATFTGPNQPQHF.

CDR3 sequence: CASSLSFGYEQYF. The CDR3 DNA is TGTGCCAGCAGTTTATCATTCGGGTACGAGCAGTACTTC. The gene calls are TRBV27 and TRBJ2-7; D not certain. This CDR3 contains 13 residues. Trimming removed 0 bases at V and 4 bases at J, with 7 bases between. CDR1 is MNHEY, CDR2 SMNVEV, per germline (reference sequence).

The chain is built from TRBV2 and TRBJ1-2; weak D call: TRBD1 (6 bases). The germline CDR1 and CDR2 sequences are SNHLY and FYNNEI. Trimming shortened V by 6 bases and J by 2 bases, and 13 bases separated the two germline ends. The CDR3 is 14 residues long. The CDR3 DNA sequence: TGTGCCAGCAGAGGGGGTATTTTCAACTATGGCTACACCTTC. Translation: CASRGGIFNYGYTF.

This clone appeared once. The rearrangement links TRBV7-2 to TRBJ1-6, with D perhaps TRBD1 (5 bases). The CDR3 is 15 residues long. Per germline, CDR1 SGHTA and CDR2 FQGNSA. V lost 4 bases and J lost 6, with 13 bases in between. CDR3 sequence (DNA): TGTGCCAGCAGCTCTTTAGGGGCCTTTAATTCACCCCTCCACTTT. Translation gives CASSSLGAFNSPLHF.

This rearrangement joins TRBV2 to TRBJ1-2, with D unresolved. The V end was cut by 4 bases, the J end by 10 bases, with 10 bases between. The CDR3 runs 11 residues. CDR1 is SNHLY and CDR2 is FYNNEI in the germline V gene. The DNA for the CDR3 is TGTGCCAGCAGTGCCACAGAATCCTACACCTTC. This gives the protein CASSATESYTF.

This clone was seen once. The V call is TRBV28, the J call TRBJ1-6; the D gene is possibly TRBD1 (6 bases). V was shortened by 10 bases and J by 8 bases, with 27 bases between the two germline ends. The CDR3 consists of 17 residues. Germline loops: CDR1 MDHEN, CDR2 SYDVKM. CDR3 region: CATSLKLKLKGDSPLHF. The CDR3 DNA reads as TGTGCCACCTCACTAAAACTTAAACTGAAGGGGGATTCACCCCTCCACTTT.

The J gene is TRBJ2-1, the V gene TRBV14, with TRBD2 as a possible D gene (5 bases). The CDR3 runs to 16 residues. CDR1 and CDR2 from the germline V gene are SGHDN and FVKESK. Trimming left V 4 bases short and J 4 bases short, with 17 bases between. CDR3 protein: CASSPASGEDYNEQFF. CDR3 in DNA: TGTGCCAGCAGCCCCGCATCCGGGGAAGATTACAATGAGCAGTTCTTC.